The clone carrying this T cell receptor beta chain has just a few counts. Its specificity is not known. Each donor was healthy, and each was a bone marrow donor. The PCR had 60 Vbeta and 13 Jbeta primers. Profiled with immunoSEQ multiplex PCR; TCRdb holds only in-frame clones, not every one. The sample contains some 140,000 clones, approximately 70% of which appear only once. The data are from a study of cytomegalovirus exposure and HLA in healthy donors. Points from the study as a whole: Later analysis associated a missense DCLRE1C variant with TCR beta V- and J-gene trimming. About 87% or about 30% of the time was how often most TCR beta V segments were productive, according to an earlier analysis. Because they were indistinguishable, some V segments, including TRBV6-2 and TRBV6-3, were excluded.

From germline, CDR1 is SGHRS and CDR2 YFSETQ. The CDR3 extends over 13 amino acids. The germline V and J ends were trimmed by 7 bases and 0 bases, with 8 bases remaining between them. The origin of this receptor is a woman between 40 and 55 years old in good health and CMV-seronegative. The sample taken for sequencing was PBMCs. The rearrangement uses TRBV5-1 and TRBJ2-1; no reliable D call. CDR3 sequence (DNA): TGCGCCAGCGGAGAGGACTCCTACAATGAGCAGTTCTTC. It encodes CASGEDSYNEQFF.